This passage covers 12 T cell receptor beta chains from one sample sequenced in a study of control samples from healthy donors and cancer patients. Here immunoSEQ multiplex PCR was the method, and the copy in TCRdb shows in-frame clones only, minus some. The table records 54,000 or so clones, about 95% of them present only once. Sequenced material: blood. The receptors were gathered from a man aged 30 to 39 in good health.

The V call is TRBV15, the J call TRBJ1-1, with 7 bases aligning to TRBD1. V shed 0 bases and J 8 bases; nucleotides not matched to a gene: 15. The germline CDR1 and CDR2 sequences are LNHNV and YYDKDF (reference sequence). The CDR3 is 17 amino acids. CDR3 sequence: CATSRERGLGAQGEAFF. CDR3 DNA: TGTGCCACCAGCAGAGAGAGGGGGCTGGGGGCGCAGGGGGAAGCTTTCTTT.

The V gene is TRBV7-9, the J gene TRBJ1-2; D ambiguous. The CDR3 runs 12 residues. Germline assignment: CDR1 SEHNR and CDR2 FQNEAQ (reference sequence). Trimming removed 2 bases from V and 8 bases from J, with 9 bases in between. As DNA, the CDR3 is TGTGCCAGCAGCTTAAACCGGGAAGGCTACACCTTC. Translating gives CASSLNREGYTF.

This clone was detected once. The chain joins TRBV7-3 to TRBJ2-7; 7 bases match TRBD2. Trimming removed 0 bases from V and 5 bases from J; junction bases left unmatched: 4. The CDR3 runs to 14 residues. Germline loops: CDR1 SGHTA, CDR2 FQGTGA. The CDR3 protein is CASSLTGGRDEQYF. CDR3 nucleotides: TGTGCCAGCAGCTTAACGGGAGGGCGGGACGAGCAGTACTTC. The variable domain in full, with the rest retrieved from reference TRBV7-3 and TRBJ2-7, is GAGVSQTPSNKVTEKGKYVELRCDPISGHTALYWYRQSLGQGPEFLIYFQGTGAADDSGLPNDRFFAVRPEGSVSTLKIQRTERGDSAVYLCASSLTGGRDEQYFGPGTRLTVT.

The CDR3 spells CASSFASEQYF. The CDR3 nucleotides are TGTGCCAGCAGTTTCGCGTCCGAGCAGTACTTC. The rearrangement uses TRBV28 and TRBJ2-7; D unclear. The CDR3 loop spans 11 amino acids. Germline CDR1 and CDR2: MDHEN and SYDVKM. Between the trimmed V and J ends, which lost 3 bases and 6 bases, there was a span of 6 bases.

The rearrangement links TRBV27 to TRBJ2-7; TRBD2 agrees at 13 bases. The J segment lost 3 bases and the V segment lost 6 bases, leaving 8 bases of the junction unmatched. This CDR3 region has 16 residues. Looked up from germline, CDR1 is MNHEY and CDR2 is SMNVEV (reference sequence). CDR3 in amino acids: CASSFETSGRFYEQYF. The CDR3 DNA reads TGTGCCAGCAGCTTCGAGACTAGCGGGAGGTTCTACGAGCAGTACTTC.

The chain recombines TRBV7-9 with TRBJ2-5; 9 bases fit TRBD1. CDR3 length: 14 amino acids. Germline CDR1 SEHNR, CDR2 FQNEAQ (reference sequence). The trim removed 4 bases at V and 2 bases at J, leaving 2 bases unmatched. The DNA of the CDR3 is TGTGCCAGCAGCTCCGGGACAGGGCAAGAGACCCAGTACTTC. Protein product: CASSSGTGQETQYF. Looking up the rest from reference TRBV7-9 and TRBJ2-5 gives the full variable domain: DTGVSQNPRHKITKRGQNVTFRCDPISEHNRLYWYRQTLGQGPEFLTYFQNEAQLEKSRLLSDRFSAERPKGSFSTLEIQRTEQGDSAMYLCASSSGTGQETQYFGPGTRLLVL.

The V call is TRBV4-2, the J call TRBJ1-5, with TRBD1 as a possible D gene (6 bases). CDR3 length equals 15 residues. Germline lookup yields CDR1 LGHNA and CDR2 YNFKEQ. V gave up 1 base and J gave up 2 bases, with 9 bases separating them. This CDR3 reads CASSQGRGGNQPQHF. In DNA form, the CDR3 reads TGTGCCAGCAGCCAAGGGAGGGGGGGCAATCAGCCCCAGCATTTT.

The J gene is TRBJ1-5, the V gene TRBV19; D is perhaps TRBD1 (6 bases). The CDR3 consists of 15 residues. V lost 4 bases to trimming and J lost 5 bases, with 15 bases between them. Germline-derived CDR1 and CDR2 are LNHDA and SQIVND (reference sequence). The CDR3 DNA follows: TGTGCCAGTAGTACCCCAAGGGGGGTAGATCAGCCCCAGCATTTT. This encodes CASSTPRGVDQPQHF.

This rearrangement joins TRBV6-5 to TRBJ2-1; D is possibly TRBD1 (5 bases). Germline V gene sequence: CDR1 MNHEY, CDR2 SVGAGI. The CDR3 spans 13 residues. With 11 bases removed from V and 4 bases from J, the gap between germline ends came to 15 bases. The CDR3 region has the DNA TGTGCCCCGGTTCAGGGCTATTACAATGAGCAGTTCTTC. Its protein product is CAPVQGYYNEQFF.

This chain uses TRBV19 with TRBJ1-1; D unclear. The germline V and J ends were trimmed by 3 bases and 3 bases, with 8 bases remaining between them. This CDR3 has 13 amino acids. The germline V gene encodes CDR1 LNHDA and CDR2 SQIVND (reference sequence). CDR3 residues: CASSISIYTEAFF. CDR3 nucleotide sequence: TGTGCCAGTAGTATTTCAATATACACTGAAGCTTTCTTT.

V usage is TRBV21-1 and J usage is TRBJ1-2; the DNA was not used to check the table's D call, TRBD1. TRBV21-1 is noted as a pseudogene. The CDR3 has 12 amino acids. The CDR3 here is CASSRQGGGYTF. The CDR3 DNA reads TGTGCCAGCAGCAGACAGGGTGGTGGCTACACCTTC.

J is TRBJ1-5 and V is TRBV5-5, with D maybe TRBD1 (6 bases). With 1 base removed from V and 0 bases from J, the gap between germline ends came to 8 bases. From germline, CDR1 is SGHKS and CDR2 YYEKEE (reference sequence). This CDR3 has 15 amino acids. CDR3 region: CASSLNRASNQPQHF. The CDR3, as DNA: TGTGCCAGCAGCTTGAACAGGGCTAGCAATCAGCCCCAGCATTTT.